This TCR beta chain was observed in a study of Graves' ophthalmopathy and Graves' hyperthyroidism. Study-level background: If no ophthalmopathy appeared within 18 months of follow-up, hyperthyroidism was termed stable. Findings of the study overall: With a specificity of roughly 72% and a sensitivity of approximately 68%, the model predicted ophthalmopathy progression.

In its sample, this clonotype was seen many times. Its antigen is undetermined. Hyperthyroidism cases were recent diagnoses of under 2 months' duration in people aged 18 to 65. Diagnosis used clinical symptoms, serum thyroxine, TRAb, thyroid ultrasound and orbital computed tomography. TCR beta CDR3 regions were amplified from RNA transcripts. Second-round multiplex PCR came after first-round RT-PCR with HTBI primers. TCRdb called the multiplex PCR reads again in MiXCR, with one record for every CDR3 protein. The sample shows 500,000 to 600,000 distinct CDR3 sequences, less than 40% of them seen only once. The receptor comes from an adult man with Graves' hyperthyroidism. The sample was peripheral blood or thyroid tissue (not recorded which).

The CDR3 DNA reads as TGTGCCAGCAGCTTAGCTGAAGGGACAGCTCATGGCTACACCTTC. This sequence encodes CASSLAEGTAHGYTF. The V and J genes are TRBV7-9 and TRBJ1-2; 7 bases fit TRBD1. V was pared by 0 bases and J by 6 bases, with 7 bases of the junction left unmatched. The CDR3 extends over 15 amino acids. From germline, CDR1 is SEHNR and CDR2 FQNEAQ (reference sequence).